These 27 T cell receptor beta chains were all obtained from the same sample, sequenced in a study of blood T cell repertoires in COVID-19. Profiled with immunoSEQ multiplex PCR; TCRdb holds only in-frame clones, not every one. Among 89,000 or so clones listed, roughly 90% were seen once. The sequenced sample consisted of peripheral blood. The receptors shown here come from a man in his fifties with COVID-19, enrolled during active disease.

The genes are TRBV7-9 and TRBJ2-5; tentatively, D is TRBD1 (6 bases). Germline V gene sequence: CDR1 SEHNR, CDR2 FQNEAQ (reference sequence). V gave up 10 bases and J gave up 4 bases, with 19 bases separating them. This CDR3 contains 14 residues. The CDR3 coding sequence is TGTGCCACTACTTCTGTACAGGGTGCAGAGACCCAGTACTTC. This gives the protein CATTSVQGAETQYF.

The CDR3 loop is CASREDGVANEKLFF. CDR3 coding DNA: TGTGCCAGCAGGGAGGACGGGGTGGCTAATGAAAAACTGTTTTTT. V gene TRBV7-9 combines with J gene TRBJ1-4; D not certain. V lost 6 bases and J 3 bases, leaving 14 bases between the germline ends. Germline V gene lookup returns CDR1 SEHNR and CDR2 FQNEAQ (reference sequence). The CDR3 totals 15 residues.

The chain combines TRBV12-1 with TRBJ1-6; TRBD1, the table's D call, lacks a check against the DNA. TRBV12-1 is deemed a pseudogene. This CDR3 region has 21 residues. CDR3: CASSFTGTGLGSSPHNSPLHF. The DNA of the CDR3 is TGTGCCAGTAGCTTCACCGGGACAGGGTTAGGGTCATCGCCGCATAATTCACCCCTCCACTTT.

The chain is built from TRBV9 and TRBJ2-7, with 9 bases fitting TRBD2. This CDR3 spans 13 amino acids. The ends lost 4 bases at V and 8 bases at J; junction bases unmatched: 7. Germline CDR1 and CDR2: SGDLS and YYNGEE. The CDR3 here is CASSRAGGPKQYF. The CDR3 DNA is TGTGCCAGCAGCCGAGCGGGGGGACCGAAGCAGTACTTC. The entire variable domain, with the rest obtained from reference TRBV9 and TRBJ2-7, is as follows: DSGVTQTPKHLITATGQRVTLRCSPRSGDLSVYWYQQSLDQGLQFLIQYYNGEERAKGNILERFSAQQFPDLHSELNLSSLELGDSALYFCASSRAGGPKQYFGPGTRLTVT.

CDR3 residues: CASSDPQGITDTQYF. The CDR3 DNA reads TGTGCCAGCAGTGACCCCCAGGGGATCACAGATACGCAGTATTTT. This chain connects TRBV6-1 to TRBJ2-3, with a possible D match to TRBD1 (6 bases). Germline V gives CDR1 MNHNS, CDR2 SASEGT. Trimming removed 3 bases at V and 2 bases at J, with 12 bases between. The length of the CDR3 is 15 residues.

The chain is built from TRBV10-3 and TRBJ2-7; TRBD1 aligns across 7 bases. V was pared by 6 bases and J by 1 base, with 6 bases of the junction left unmatched. CDR1 ENHRY and CDR2 SYGVKD come from the germline V gene. The CDR3 is 14 residues long. The CDR3 sequence: CAIRGTEISYEQYF. The CDR3 nucleotides read TGTGCCATCAGAGGGACAGAGATATCCTACGAGCAGTACTTC.

This clone showed up just a few times. The chain is built from TRBV18 and TRBJ1-1; D remains unclear. CDR1 is KGHSH and CDR2 is LQKENI in the germline V gene. Deletions cut 10 bases from V and 1 base from J, with 13 bases between. This CDR3 comprises 13 residues. The CDR3 protein is CATLLSENTEAFF. CDR3 DNA sequence: TGTGCCACCCTTTTGTCAGAGAACACTGAAGCTTTCTTT.

This clone was seen a handful of times. This chain connects TRBV7-2 to TRBJ2-7; TRBD1 matches 8 bases. CDR1 is SGHTA, CDR2 FQGNSA, per germline. V dropped 4 bases and J dropped 2; count of bases not matched to a gene: 4. The CDR3 spans 14 residues. CDR3 in amino acids: CASSSDRDAYEQYF. CDR3 coding DNA: TGTGCCAGCAGCTCGGACAGGGACGCCTACGAGCAGTACTTC.

In DNA form, the CDR3 reads TGTGCCAGTAGCTTCGACCCTTCGGCGGGCTATGGCTACACCTTC. The encoded protein is CASSFDPSAGYGYTF. The chain joins TRBV19 to TRBJ1-2; D ambiguous. V was trimmed by 6 bases and J by 4 bases, leaving 18 bases between them. The CDR3 covers 15 residues. Germline V gives CDR1 LNHDA, CDR2 SQIVND (reference sequence).

This clone was detected only once. The chain is built from TRBV4-3 and TRBJ1-1; tentative D call: TRBD1 (5 bases). This CDR3 comprises 15 residues. V was shortened by 0 bases and J by 2 bases, with 10 bases between the two germline ends. Germline-derived CDR1 and CDR2 are LGHNA and YSLEER. CDR3 nucleotide sequence: TGCGCCAGCAGCCAAGAAGGGGTTCTAAACACTGAAGCTTTCTTT. It yields the protein CASSQEGVLNTEAFF.

The rearrangement uses TRBV19 and TRBJ1-5; the match to TRBD1 covers 7 bases. The CDR3 covers 16 residues. Germline CDR1 and CDR2: LNHDA and SQIVND (reference sequence). J was trimmed by 3 bases and V by 4 bases; bases with no gene match: 9. The CDR3 bases are TGTGCCAGTAGTACCACAAAAGGACAGGCCAATCAGCCCCAGCATTTT. It encodes CASSTTKGQANQPQHF.

The CDR3 is CASRRQGDYGYTF. As DNA, the CDR3 is TGTGCCAGCAGACGACAGGGAGACTATGGCTACACCTTC. The gene calls are TRBV3-1 (or the pseudogene TRBV3-2) and TRBJ1-2; 7 bases line up with TRBD1. Trimming cost V 6 bases and J 3 bases; bases outside gene matches: 4. The CDR3 totals 13 residues. CDR1 is LGHDT, CDR2 YNNKEL, per germline (reference sequence).

The V and J genes are TRBV15 and TRBJ1-1; maybe TRBD1 (5 bases). The CDR3 sequence is 14 residues long. Trimming took 0 bases from V and 7 from J, leaving 12 bases between them. In germline, CDR1 is LNHNV, CDR2 YYDKDF (reference sequence). The CDR3 reads CATSRDVGGFEAFF. CDR3 DNA sequence: TGTGCCACCAGCAGAGATGTTGGGGGGTTTGAAGCTTTCTTT.

This chain joins TRBV5-1 and TRBJ2-7; 9 bases are shared with TRBD1. CDR3 size: 15 residues. Trimming took 3 bases from V and 2 from J; bases not matched to a gene: 6. CDR1 is SGHRS and CDR2 is YFSETQ in the germline V gene. The CDR3, as DNA: TGCGCCAGCAGCTACGGACAGGGGCCAACCTACGAGCAGTACTTC. Residues: CASSYGQGPTYEQYF. The full variable domain, completed using reference TRBV5-1 and TRBJ2-7, is KAGVTQTPRYLIKTRGQQVTLSCSPISGHRSVSWYQQTPGQGLQFLFEYFSETQRNKGNFPGRFSGRQFSNSRSEMNVSTLELGDSALYLCASSYGQGPTYEQYFGPGTRLTVT.

In its sample, this clone was seen a few times. The chain employs TRBV5-6 and TRBJ1-5, with 8 bases lining up with TRBD1. The CDR3 length is 14 residues. V gave up 4 bases and J gave up 1 base; unmatched junction bases: 1. Germline V gene sequence: CDR1 SGHDT, CDR2 YYEEEE. CDR3 coding DNA: TGTGCCAGCAGCCGACAGGGGAGCAATCAGCCCCAGCATTTT. Translated, it gives CASSRQGSNQPQHF.

The rearrangement joins TRBV6-5 to TRBJ1-5, with TRBD1 as a possible D gene (6 bases). Trimming took 4 bases from V and 6 from J, leaving 13 bases between them. The CDR3 is made up of 14 amino acids. CDR1 is MNHEY and CDR2 is SVGAGI in the germline V gene. The CDR3 DNA follows: TGTGCCAGCAGTTCTCAGGGGTATGGTCAGCCCCAGCATTTT. Protein sequence: CASSSQGYGQPQHF.

The gene calls are TRBV7-2 and TRBJ1-3; D not resolved. The CDR3 is 15 amino acids. Between the trimmed V and J ends, which lost 0 bases and 3 bases, there was a span of 9 bases. Germline CDR1 is SGHTA and CDR2 is FQGNSA. CDR3 sequence (DNA): TGTGCCAGCAGCTTAGCTAGCCAAGTTGGAAACACCATATATTTT. Encoded protein: CASSLASQVGNTIYF. Full variable domain (missing parts from reference TRBV7-2 and TRBJ1-3): GAGVSQSPSNKVTEKGKDVELRCDPISGHTALYWYRQSLGQGLEFLIYFQGNSAPDKSGLPSDRFSAERTGGSVSTLTIQRTQQEDSAVYLCASSLASQVGNTIYFGEGSWLTVV.

CDR3 DNA sequence: TGTGCCAGCTCACCACCGTCAGGGACAGGGTGTATGTACTCTAAGGGTTCCTACACAGATACGCAGTATTTT. Amino acid sequence: CASSPPSGTGCMYSKGSYTDTQYF. The chain employs TRBV18 and TRBJ2-3; 9 nucleotides align to TRBD1. The CDR3 consists of 24 residues. CDR1 and CDR2 from the germline V gene are KGHSH and LQKENI. V shed 0 bases and J 2 bases; nucleotides not matched to a gene: 27.

The count of this clone is one. V usage is TRBV3-1 (or the pseudogene TRBV3-2) and J usage is TRBJ2-2; no reliable D call. The ends were cut back, 2 bases at V and 6 bases at J, with 13 bases in the middle. This CDR3 region has 15 residues. Germline V CDR1 and CDR2: LGHDT, YNNKEL (reference sequence). CDR3: CASSQSLHRPGELFF. As DNA, the CDR3 is TGTGCCAGCAGCCAAAGCTTGCACCGTCCCGGGGAGCTGTTTTTT.

The J gene is TRBJ1-2, the V gene TRBV6-2 or TRBV6-3, with TRBD1 identical over 8 bases. This CDR3 comprises 14 residues. From germline, CDR1 is MNHEY and CDR2 SVGEGT. After removal of 0 bases from V and 7 bases from J, the junction contained 4 bases not matched to a gene. CDR3 DNA: TGTGCCAGCAGTTACTCCAGGGGGCCGGGTGGCTACACCTTC. Its protein is CASSYSRGPGGYTF.

This clone appeared a single time. The chain combines TRBV7-9 with TRBJ1-2, with D possibly TRBD1 on 5 matching bases. The V gene's germline CDR1 is SEHNR and CDR2 FQNEAQ (reference sequence). The CDR3 loop spans 13 amino acids. Trimming cost V 5 bases and J 7 bases, with 14 bases left between them. The CDR3 DNA reads TGTGCCAGCAGCGCCGACAGTCCCTCTGGCTACACCTTC. Translating it yields CASSADSPSGYTF. The variable domain in full, completed from reference TRBV7-9 and TRBJ1-2, reads DTGVSQNPRHKITKRGQNVTFRCDPISEHNRLYWYRQTLGQGPEFLTYFQNEAQLEKSRLLSDRFSAERPKGSFSTLEIQRTEQGDSAMYLCASSADSPSGYTFGSGTRLTVV.

This chain joins TRBV7-9 and TRBJ2-1; TRBD2 agrees at 8 bases. Germline CDR1 reads SEHNR; CDR2 reads FQNEAQ (reference sequence). With V trimmed by 8 bases and J by 2 bases, 8 bases remained unmatched. The CDR3 has 15 residues. This CDR3 is CASEGRGDPYNEQFF. In DNA, the CDR3 is TGTGCCAGCGAAGGGCGGGGGGATCCCTACAATGAGCAGTTCTTC.

The rearrangement links TRBV5-1 to TRBJ2-5; a weak D match, TRBD2 (5 bases). From germline, CDR1 is SGHRS and CDR2 YFSETQ. The germline V and J ends were trimmed by 3 bases and 5 bases, with 14 bases remaining between them. This CDR3 has 14 amino acids. CDR3 amino acids: CASSYGGNGETQYF. As DNA, the CDR3 is TGCGCCAGCAGCTACGGAGGCAATGGTGAGACCCAGTACTTC.

The chain couples TRBV9 to TRBJ1-3; D call uncertain. Trimming took 5 bases from V and 0 from J, leaving 9 bases between them. The CDR3 loop spans 14 amino acids. The V gene's germline CDR1 is SGDLS and CDR2 YYNGEE. This CDR3 reads CASSWSTSGNTIYF. In DNA form, the CDR3 reads TGTGCCAGCAGTTGGAGCACCTCTGGAAACACCATATATTTT.

The chain has TRBV28 and TRBJ1-3; weak D call: TRBD1 (5 bases). This CDR3 region has 15 residues. Germline CDR1 MDHEN, CDR2 SYDVKM. The ends were cut back, 5 bases at V and 0 bases at J, with 11 bases in the middle. The CDR3 nucleotides read TGTGCCAGCAGTCCCCCGGGGGGCTCTGGAAACACCATATATTTT. It codes for CASSPPGGSGNTIYF.

This chain uses TRBV2 with TRBJ1-6; 8 bases fit TRBD1. V shed 8 bases, J shed 7 bases, and the junction held 10 bases outside the gene matches. Germline loops: CDR1 SNHLY, CDR2 FYNNEI. The CDR3 totals 15 residues. The CDR3 sequence is CASQKGTGQNSPLHF. In DNA, the CDR3 is TGTGCCAGCCAGAAGGGGACAGGACAAAATTCACCCCTCCACTTT.

The chain couples TRBV19 to TRBJ2-5; TRBD2 aligns across 16 bases. J was trimmed by 2 bases and V by 9 bases; bases with no gene match: 3. This CDR3 is built from 15 residues. Germline V gives CDR1 LNHDA, CDR2 SQIVND (reference sequence). The CDR3 bases are TGTGCCAGCAGGGGACTAGCGGGGGGGCAAGAGACCCAGTACTTC. Protein sequence: CASRGLAGGQETQYF.